This TCR beta chain appears in the sequencing data of a study of OX40 agonist ivuxolimab in advanced cancers. The repertoire was sequenced with immunoSEQ multiplex PCR; TCRdb's copy has only in-frame clones and lacks some. The repertoire has around 80,000 clones, 85% to 90% of them found once; the top ten carry approximately 0.54%. V was pared by 8 bases and J by 2 bases, with 19 bases between. CDR3 length: 15 amino acids. CDR1 and CDR2 (germline): MNHEY, SVGAGI. The chain couples TRBV6-5 to TRBJ2-7; maybe TRBD2 (6 bases). Material: CD4+ or CD8+ T cells sorted from blood, obtained in a trial of the OX40 agonist ivuxolimab. This clonotype was sampled from an adult with an advanced solid tumor such as melanoma, head and neck, liver or kidney cancer. The CDR3 DNA follows: TGTGCCAGCGTACTCAAGGGACTTATTCCCTACGAGCAGTACTTC. Translation: CASVLKGLIPYEQYF.